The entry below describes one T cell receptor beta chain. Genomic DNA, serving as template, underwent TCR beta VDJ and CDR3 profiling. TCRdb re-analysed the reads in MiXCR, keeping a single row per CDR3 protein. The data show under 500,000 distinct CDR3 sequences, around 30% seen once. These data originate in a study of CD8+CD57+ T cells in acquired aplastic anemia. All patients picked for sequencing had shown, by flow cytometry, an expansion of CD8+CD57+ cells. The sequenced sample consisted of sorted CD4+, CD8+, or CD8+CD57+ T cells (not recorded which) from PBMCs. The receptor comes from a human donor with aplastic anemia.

This CDR3 is CASSILREGEKLFF. CDR3 in DNA: TGTGCCAGTAGTATATTAAGGGAAGGCGAAAAACTGTTTTTT. The chain carries TRBV19 and TRBJ1-4; D is unresolved. V lost 2 bases, J lost 8 bases, and 12 bases lay in between. CDR1 LNHDA and CDR2 SQIVND come from the germline V gene (reference sequence). The CDR3 is 14 residues long.